One and the same sample provided the 3 T cell receptor beta chains below, sequenced in a study of T cells expressing NK-cell markers. TCRdb reworked the 5' RACE reads into one entry per CDR3 protein, no DNA. The sample table includes roughly 450,000 distinct CDR3 sequences. The sample comprised blood T cells: a sorted CD56 or NKG2C T cell subset, CD4+ or CD8+ T cells, or bulk PBMC T cells (not recorded which). The receptors were sampled from a woman between 50 and 59 years old in good health.

The chain links TRBV6-1 to TRBJ2-6; TCRdb returns TRBD1, unconfirmable since there is no DNA. CDR3 length: 18 residues. Germline V gives CDR1 MNHNS, CDR2 SASEGT. CDR3 sequence reads: CASSGVGRGLSGANVLTF.

The J gene is TRBJ2-7, the V gene TRBV6-2 or TRBV6-3; TCRdb's assignment of TRBD2 cannot be checked, as there is no DNA. The CDR3 contains 14 residues. Germline-derived CDR1 and CDR2 are MNHEY and SVGEGT. The CDR3 loop is CASSSPGLVYEQYF.

The chain recombines TRBV6-1 with TRBJ1-4; with no DNA, the TCRdb D assignment of TRBD1 cannot be verified. Germline V gene data show CDR1 as MNHNS and CDR2 as SASEGT. The CDR3 covers 15 residues. The CDR3 loop is CASRDTGTANEKLFF.